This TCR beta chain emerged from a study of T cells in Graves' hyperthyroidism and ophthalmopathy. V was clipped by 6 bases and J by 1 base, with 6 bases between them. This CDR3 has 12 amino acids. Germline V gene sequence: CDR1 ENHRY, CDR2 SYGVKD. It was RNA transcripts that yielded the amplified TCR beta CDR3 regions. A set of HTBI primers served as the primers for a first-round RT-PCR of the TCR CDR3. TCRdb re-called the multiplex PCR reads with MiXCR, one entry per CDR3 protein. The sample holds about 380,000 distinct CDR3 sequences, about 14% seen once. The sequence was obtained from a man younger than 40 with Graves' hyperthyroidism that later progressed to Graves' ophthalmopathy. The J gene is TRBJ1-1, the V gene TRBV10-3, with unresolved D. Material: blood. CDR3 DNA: TGTGCCATCAGGTCGGGGAACACTGAAGCTTTCTTT. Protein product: CAIRSGNTEAFF.